This entry concerns a single TCR beta chain. The source of the sample is a study of blood T cell repertoires in COVID-19. Measured with immunoSEQ multiplex PCR; TCRdb has only the in-frame clones, and not every one. The sample lists 170,000 or so clones; 85% were seen once. Across about two dozen US areas, participants ranged in age from roughly 18 to 95 years. Per germline, CDR1 MDHEN and CDR2 SYDVKM. V gave up 11 bases and J gave up 3 bases, with 14 bases separating them. The CDR3 has 13 residues. V and J are TRBV28 and TRBJ2-1; D is perhaps TRBD2 (7 bases). The sequence was obtained from a man aged 35 to 55 who had recovered from COVID-19. The sample was PBMCs or T cells enriched from blood (not recorded which). CDR3 in amino acids: CAVGGGVYNEQFF. CDR3 nucleotides: TGTGCCGTAGGGGGAGGGGTCTACAATGAGCAGTTCTTC.